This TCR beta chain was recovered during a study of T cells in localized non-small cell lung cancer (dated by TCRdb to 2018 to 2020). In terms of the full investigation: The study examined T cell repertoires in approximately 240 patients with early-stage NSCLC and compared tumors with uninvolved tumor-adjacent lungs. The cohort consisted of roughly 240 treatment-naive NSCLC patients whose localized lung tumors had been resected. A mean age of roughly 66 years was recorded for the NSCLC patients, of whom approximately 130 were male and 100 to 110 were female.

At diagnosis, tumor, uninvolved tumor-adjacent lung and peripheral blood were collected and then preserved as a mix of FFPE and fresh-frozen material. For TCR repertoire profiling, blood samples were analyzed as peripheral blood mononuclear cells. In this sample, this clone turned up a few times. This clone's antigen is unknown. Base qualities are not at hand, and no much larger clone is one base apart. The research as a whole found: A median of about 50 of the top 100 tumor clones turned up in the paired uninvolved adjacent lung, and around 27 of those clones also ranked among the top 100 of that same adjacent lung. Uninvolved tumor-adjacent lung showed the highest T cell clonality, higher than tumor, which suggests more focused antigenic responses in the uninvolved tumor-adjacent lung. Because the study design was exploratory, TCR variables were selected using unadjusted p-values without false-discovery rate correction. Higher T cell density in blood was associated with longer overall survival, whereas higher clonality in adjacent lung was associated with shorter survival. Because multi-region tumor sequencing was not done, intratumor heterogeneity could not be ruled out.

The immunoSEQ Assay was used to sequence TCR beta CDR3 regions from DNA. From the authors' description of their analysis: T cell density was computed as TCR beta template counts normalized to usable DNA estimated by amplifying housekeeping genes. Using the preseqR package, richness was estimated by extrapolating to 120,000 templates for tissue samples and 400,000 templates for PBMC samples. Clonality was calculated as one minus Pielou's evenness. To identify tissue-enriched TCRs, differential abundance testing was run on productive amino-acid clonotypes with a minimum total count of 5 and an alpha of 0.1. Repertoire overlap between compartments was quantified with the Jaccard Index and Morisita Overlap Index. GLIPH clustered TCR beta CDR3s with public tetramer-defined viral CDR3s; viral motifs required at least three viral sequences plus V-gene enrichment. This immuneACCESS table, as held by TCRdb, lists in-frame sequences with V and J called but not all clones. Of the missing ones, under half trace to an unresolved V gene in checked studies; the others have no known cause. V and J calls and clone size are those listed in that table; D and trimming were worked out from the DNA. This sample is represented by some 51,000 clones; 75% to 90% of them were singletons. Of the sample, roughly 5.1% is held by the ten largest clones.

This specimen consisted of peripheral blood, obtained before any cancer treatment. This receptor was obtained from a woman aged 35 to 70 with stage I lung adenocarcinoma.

The bases are TGTGCCTGGAGCCTTGACACGAACACTGAAGCTTTCTTT. The translation is CAWSLDTNTEAFF. Recombination joined TRBV30 with TRBJ1-1, with no confident D gene call. V drops 3 bases and J drops 1 base, leaving 9 bases in between. CDR1 and CDR2, looked up from the germline V gene (reference sequence), are GTSNPN and SVGIG. The CDR3, from cysteine to phenylalanine, totals 13 residues. CDR3 DNA is the only sequence kept; it has 39 bases, read in frame from the first base.